This T cell receptor (beta chain) appears in the sequencing data of a study of early T cells in non-severe SARS-CoV-2 infection. Separate cDNA molecules each had unique molecular identifiers attached to them. TCRdb analysed the 5' RACE reads with MiXCR anew, one entry per CDR3 protein. This table holds approximately 80,000 distinct CDR3 sequences, around 11% found once. V trimming: 5 bases; J trimming: 5 bases; junction bases outside the gene matches: 6. CDR1 and CDR2 from the germline V gene are MNHEY and SMNVEV (reference sequence). This CDR3 is built from 14 residues. The chain uses TRBV27 and TRBJ2-1, with TRBD2 matching over 7 bases. This TCR came from an adult who was a healthcare worker with PCR-confirmed SARS-CoV-2 infection or an uninfected control (not recorded which). Specimen: whole blood, collected at baseline. Written as DNA, the CDR3 is TGTGCCAGCAGTCCCTGGGGGGGAAACAATGAGCAGTTCTTC. Translation gives CASSPWGGNNEQFF.